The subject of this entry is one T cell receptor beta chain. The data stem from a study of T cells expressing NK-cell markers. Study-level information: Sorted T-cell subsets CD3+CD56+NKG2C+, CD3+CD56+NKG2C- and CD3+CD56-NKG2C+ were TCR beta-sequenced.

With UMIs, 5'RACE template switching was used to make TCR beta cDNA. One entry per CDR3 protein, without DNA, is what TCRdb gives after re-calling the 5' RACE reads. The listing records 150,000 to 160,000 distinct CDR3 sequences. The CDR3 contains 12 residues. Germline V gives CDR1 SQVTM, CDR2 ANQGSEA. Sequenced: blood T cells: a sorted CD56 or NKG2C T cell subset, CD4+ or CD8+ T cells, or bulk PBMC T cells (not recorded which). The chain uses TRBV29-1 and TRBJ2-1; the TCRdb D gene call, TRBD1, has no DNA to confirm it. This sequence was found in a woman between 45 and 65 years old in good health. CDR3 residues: CSGRTGVNEQFF.